This passage covers 28 T cell receptor beta chains from one sample sequenced in a study of shared clonotypes between healthy human individuals. Some clones are missing from TCRdb's copy, which holds only in-frame ones; the method was immunoSEQ multiplex PCR. The data contain approximately 1.5 million clones, about 98.5% of them singletons. The sample taken for sequencing was naive CD4+ T cells sorted from blood. The subset was: CD45RA+ positively selected. The receptors derive from a man aged 30 to 45 in good health.

Written as DNA, the CDR3 is TGTGCCAGCAGACGCGGACAGGGTGAAGCCGGGGAGCTGTTTTTT. Its translation is CASRRGQGEAGELFF. This chain links TRBV6-5 with TRBJ2-2; 8 bases map to TRBD1. CDR3 length equals 15 residues. Germline CDR1 MNHEY, CDR2 SVGAGI. V trimming: 6 bases; J trimming: 6 bases; junction bases outside the gene matches: 9.

DNA for the CDR3: TGCAGCGTTGAAATAGGACAGGGGGGCGATACGCAGTATTTT. Residues: CSVEIGQGGDTQYF. V gene TRBV29-1 combines with J gene TRBJ2-3; 10 bases fit TRBD1. Germline loops: CDR1 SQVTM, CDR2 ANQGSEA. V was clipped by 2 bases and J by 6 bases; unmatched bases: 5. The CDR3 has 14 residues.

Concerning this clone itself: Other DNA sequences of this sample code for an identical CDR3. V usage is TRBV11-2 and J usage is TRBJ2-7; D is uncertain. CDR1 is SGHAT, CDR2 FQNNGV, per germline. V lost 0 bases to trimming and J lost 3 bases, with 0 bases between them. The length of the CDR3 is 11 residues. In DNA form, the CDR3 reads TGTGCCAGCAGCTTAGACTACGAGCAGTACTTC. It specifies CASSLDYEQYF.

This chain connects TRBV29-1 to TRBJ2-1; 9 bases are a match to TRBD2. Germline CDR1 SQVTM, CDR2 ANQGSEA. Trimming removed 6 bases from V and 9 bases from J; junction bases left unmatched: 9. The CDR3 runs to 13 residues. This chain's CDR3 is CSVDGGRAPEQFF. The DNA of the CDR3 is TGCAGCGTGGACGGCGGGAGGGCCCCTGAGCAGTTCTTC.

The chain is built from TRBV5-1 and TRBJ2-1; 15 bases align to TRBD2. The germline gives CDR1 SGHRS, CDR2 YFSETQ. CDR3 length: 18 amino acids. V lost 2 bases to trimming and J lost 7 bases; unmatched junction nucleotides: 10. Written as DNA, the CDR3 is TGCGCCAGCAGCTTCGGACTAGCGGGAGGGTCCTGGCTTAATGAGCAGTTCTTC. It codes for CASSFGLAGGSWLNEQFF. Full variable domain (rest looked up from reference TRBV5-1 and TRBJ2-1): KAGVTQTPRYLIKTRGQQVTLSCSPISGHRSVSWYQQTPGQGLQFLFEYFSETQRNKGNFPGRFSGRQFSNSRSEMNVSTLELGDSALYLCASSFGLAGGSWLNEQFFGPGTRLTVL.

The rearrangement uses TRBV27 and TRBJ1-5; D is unresolved. V lost 5 bases, J lost 3 bases, and 5 bases lay in between. Germline V CDR1 and CDR2: MNHEY, SMNVEV (reference sequence). The CDR3 has 12 amino acids. Here the CDR3 reads CASSTHNQPQHF. The CDR3 DNA is TGTGCCAGCAGTACGCACAATCAGCCCCAGCATTTT.

The chain links TRBV4-3 to TRBJ2-1; D is unresolved. The CDR3 runs 11 residues. Trimming pared 0 bases from V and 7 bases from J, leaving 1 base between. Germline V gene data show CDR1 as LGHNA and CDR2 as YSLEER. CDR3 region: CASSQENEQFF. The DNA for the CDR3 is TGCGCCAGCAGCCAAGAGAATGAGCAGTTCTTC.

This rearrangement joins TRBV27 to TRBJ2-2; unclear D gene. Germline loops: CDR1 MNHEY, CDR2 SMNVEV (reference sequence). Trimming left V 9 bases short and J 5 bases short, with 10 bases between. The CDR3 loop spans 12 amino acids. CDR3 loop: CASKHQTGELFF. The CDR3, as DNA: TGTGCCAGTAAGCACCAGACCGGGGAGCTGTTTTTT.

About this clone: Other DNA variants within this sample encode the same CDR3. The gene calls are TRBV6-6 and TRBJ2-1; 7 nucleotides agree with TRBD2. The CDR3 is 15 residues long. V lost 5 bases, J lost 0 bases, and 4 bases stayed unmatched. Germline CDR1 is MNHNY and CDR2 is SVGAGI (reference sequence). The DNA of the CDR3 is TGTGCCAGCAGTCTAGCGGATAGCTCCTACAATGAGCAGTTCTTC. It specifies CASSLADSSYNEQFF.

The chain combines TRBV6-5 with TRBJ2-7, with 8 bases that match TRBD1. The CDR3 is made up of 15 amino acids. Germline-derived CDR1 and CDR2 are MNHEY and SVGAGI. Losses at the gene ends were 0 bases for V and 3 bases for J; bases not matched to a gene: 4. CDR3 sequence (DNA): TGTGCCAGCAGTTACTCCCCGGGACAGGTCTACGAGCAGTACTTC. Protein sequence: CASSYSPGQVYEQYF.

Worth noting for this clone: Other DNA sequences in the same sample also yield this CDR3. This chain uses TRBV5-1 with TRBJ2-3; 10 nucleotides line up with TRBD2. This CDR3 has 14 amino acids. In germline, CDR1 is SGHRS, CDR2 YFSETQ. The trim removed 4 bases at V and 6 bases at J, leaving 5 bases unmatched. The CDR3: CASSPGLALDTQYF. The DNA for the CDR3 is TGCGCCAGCAGCCCGGGACTAGCGCTTGATACGCAGTATTTT.

The chain uses TRBV28 and TRBJ1-5, with 8 bases lining up with TRBD1. The CDR3 consists of 15 residues. After removal of 6 bases from V and 6 bases from J, the junction contained 10 bases not matched to a gene. The germline gives CDR1 MDHEN, CDR2 SYDVKM. The CDR3 coding sequence is TGTGCCAGCAGGGCGGACAGGGCCATTGGTCAGCCCCAGCATTTT. It encodes CASRADRAIGQPQHF.

This chain connects TRBV11-2 to TRBJ1-2; unclear D gene. Per the germline V gene, CDR1 is SGHAT and CDR2 is FQNNGV. V shed 0 bases and J shed 5 bases, with 4 bases lying between them. This CDR3 contains 12 residues. The chain's CDR3 is CASSLEGYGYTF. CDR3 DNA sequence: TGTGCCAGCAGCTTAGAAGGATATGGCTACACCTTC.

This clone was observed once. The chain links TRBV10-1 to TRBJ2-1; 7 nucleotides line up with TRBD1. This CDR3 region has 12 residues. After removal of 8 bases from V and 7 bases from J, the junction contained 5 bases not matched to a gene. Germline V gene data show CDR1 as WNHNN and CDR2 as SYGVQD (reference sequence). The CDR3 DNA is TGCGCCAGCTCGACAGGGATTAATGAGCAGTTCTTC. Protein: CASSTGINEQFF.

The chain links TRBV5-4 to TRBJ2-2, with 14 positions matching TRBD2. Germline V lookup: CDR1 SGHNT, CDR2 YYREEE (reference sequence). The CDR3 loop spans 16 amino acids. V lost 4 bases, J lost 7 bases, and 6 bases stayed unmatched. The CDR3, as DNA: TGTGCCAGCAGCCTTGGACTAGCGGGGGGAGGCGGGGAGCTGTTTTTT. This gives the protein CASSLGLAGGGGELFF.

The genes are TRBV11-3 and TRBJ2-1; D could derive from TRBD1 or TRBD2 (5 bases each). Trimming left V 1 base short and J 3 bases short, with 7 bases between. The CDR3 length is 14 residues. Germline V lookup: CDR1 SGHNT, CDR2 YENEEA. CDR3 protein: CASSLGDRYNEQFF. The DNA for the CDR3 is TGTGCCAGCAGCTTAGGGGACCGCTACAATGAGCAGTTCTTC.

This chain links TRBV25-1 with TRBJ2-7; D ambiguous. This CDR3 is 15 amino acids long. Germline lookup yields CDR1 MGHDK and CDR2 SYGVNS. Trimming shortened V by 5 bases and J by 2 bases, and 16 bases separated the two germline ends. In DNA form, the CDR3 reads TGTGCCAGCAGTTACCTTTCGCAGGCGACCTACGAGCAGTACTTC. Translating gives CASSYLSQATYEQYF.

Only one count was recorded for this clone. J is TRBJ1-1 and V is TRBV10-3, with unresolved D. Germline CDR1 ENHRY, CDR2 SYGVKD. This CDR3 comprises 11 residues. Trimming pared 3 bases from V and 8 bases from J, leaving 7 bases between. CDR3 amino acids: CAISDKGEAFF. CDR3 sequence (DNA): TGTGCCATCAGTGATAAAGGGGAAGCTTTCTTT.

This sequence joins TRBV9 and TRBJ2-5; 11 bases match TRBD2. The CDR3 has 14 amino acids. Germline CDR1 SGDLS, CDR2 YYNGEE. J was trimmed by 4 bases and V by 4 bases; bases with no gene match: 3. CDR3 protein: CASSTGTSGETQYF. The CDR3, as DNA: TGTGCCAGCAGCACCGGGACTAGCGGAGAGACCCAGTACTTC.

This clone was counted once. The rearrangement joins TRBV29-1 to TRBJ2-4; 10 bases are a match to TRBD1. The V and J ends lost 6 bases and 0 bases, in that order; junction bases with no gene match: 8. In germline, CDR1 is SQVTM, CDR2 ANQGSEA. The CDR3 contains 16 residues. CDR3 nucleotide sequence: TGCAGCGTGAAGACAGGGGGCAACGAAGCCAAAAACATTCAGTACTTC. Protein product: CSVKTGGNEAKNIQYF.

With regard to this clone: Other DNA variants within this sample encode the same CDR3. The chain recombines TRBV7-9 with TRBJ2-5, with a possible D match to TRBD1 (5 bases). Trimming stripped 5 bases from V and 1 base from J, with 11 bases between. The CDR3 length is 14 residues. Germline lookup yields CDR1 SEHNR and CDR2 FQNEAQ (reference sequence). The CDR3 loop is CASSHTGAQETQYF. The CDR3 DNA follows: TGTGCCAGCAGCCACACAGGAGCCCAAGAGACCCAGTACTTC.

This sequence joins TRBV5-4 and TRBJ1-2; D perhaps matches TRBD1 (6 bases). The CDR3 is 15 amino acids. The germline V and J ends were trimmed by 1 base and 8 bases, with 18 bases remaining between them. CDR1 is SGHNT and CDR2 is YYREEE in the germline V gene (reference sequence). CDR3 loop: CASSLPPPQGRGYTF. DNA of the CDR3: TGTGCCAGCAGCTTGCCCCCCCCACAGGGAAGGGGCTACACCTTC. The whole variable domain, remainder taken from reference TRBV5-4 and TRBJ1-2, is ETGVTQSPTHLIKTRGQQVTLRCSSQSGHNTVSWYQQALGQGPQFIFQYYREEENGRGNFPPRFSGLQFPNYSSELNVNALELDDSALYLCASSLPPPQGRGYTFGSGTRLTVV.

The rearrangement joins TRBV9 to TRBJ2-1, with 8 bases that match TRBD2. There are 16 residues in the CDR3. Germline assignment: CDR1 SGDLS and CDR2 YYNGEE. The junction had 11 bases not matched to a gene; V was cut back by 0 bases and J by 9 bases. CDR3 coding DNA: TGTGCCAGCAGCGTAGAAATCCGAGCGGGAGTGCTTGAGCAGTTCTTC. Encoded protein: CASSVEIRAGVLEQFF. Supplemented by reference TRBV9 and TRBJ2-1, the full variable domain reads DSGVTQTPKHLITATGQRVTLRCSPRSGDLSVYWYQQSLDQGLQFLIQYYNGEERAKGNILERFSAQQFPDLHSELNLSSLELGDSALYFCASSVEIRAGVLEQFFGPGTRLTVL.

In regard to this clone: Other DNA sequences from this sample encode an identical CDR3 as well. J is TRBJ2-1 and V is TRBV5-1; TRBD2 matches 9 bases. V lost 0 bases, J lost 7 bases, and 2 bases stayed unmatched. The CDR3 covers 14 residues. The germline gives CDR1 SGHRS, CDR2 YFSETQ. The CDR3 loop is CASSLVAGVNEQFF. For the CDR3, the DNA is TGCGCCAGCAGCTTGGTAGCGGGAGTAAATGAGCAGTTCTTC.

The chain recombines TRBV6-6 with TRBJ2-7; 8 bases are shared with TRBD2. J gave up 1 base and V 3 bases, and 2 bases lay outside the gene matches. The CDR3 length is 14 residues. CDR1 MNHNY and CDR2 SVGAGI come from the germline V gene (reference sequence). The CDR3 DNA reads as TGTGCCAGCAGTTATGGCGGGAGGTCCTACGAGCAGTACTTC. This gives the protein CASSYGGRSYEQYF.

The gene calls are TRBV19 and TRBJ1-1; 12 bases align to TRBD1. This CDR3 region has 18 residues. Germline V gene sequence: CDR1 LNHDA, CDR2 SQIVND (reference sequence). J lost 5 bases, V lost 4 bases, and 14 bases had no gene match. Written as DNA, the CDR3 is TGTGCCAGTAGTACCTGGGACAGGGGGCAGCCCCGGGGGACTGAAGCTTTCTTT. Protein product: CASSTWDRGQPRGTEAFF. Full variable domain (remainder filled in from reference TRBV19 and TRBJ1-1): DGGITQSPKYLFRKEGQNVTLSCEQNLNHDAMYWYRQDPGQGLRLIYYSQIVNDFQKGDIAEGYSVSREKKESFPLTVTSAQKNPTAFYLCASSTWDRGQPRGTEAFFGQGTRLTVV.

The chain carries TRBV5-1 and TRBJ2-4, with TRBD1 matching over 7 bases. Germline values: CDR1 SGHRS, CDR2 YFSETQ. V was pared by 3 bases and J by 5 bases, with 8 bases of the junction left unmatched. The CDR3 has 15 residues. The CDR3 nucleotides read TGCGCCAGCAGCTCTCGACAGGGATATCAAAACATTCAGTACTTC. Translating it yields CASSSRQGYQNIQYF.

The chain carries TRBV5-1 and TRBJ2-7; 11 nucleotides align to TRBD2. The ends lost 3 bases at V and 2 bases at J; junction bases unmatched: 7. The length of the CDR3 is 16 residues. Germline loops: CDR1 SGHRS, CDR2 YFSETQ. The CDR3 DNA is TGCGCCAGCAGCTCGGGGGGACTAGCGGCGACCTACGAGCAGTACTTC. Translating it yields CASSSGGLAATYEQYF. The full variable domain, with the rest looked up from reference TRBV5-1 and TRBJ2-7, is KAGVTQTPRYLIKTRGQQVTLSCSPISGHRSVSWYQQTPGQGLQFLFEYFSETQRNKGNFPGRFSGRQFSNSRSEMNVSTLELGDSALYLCASSSGGLAATYEQYFGPGTRLTVT.